The following is a T cell receptor (beta chain) sequence with its context. Its antigen is unknown. Base qualities are not provided; no much larger clone lies one nucleotide away. The source of the sample is a study of blood T cell repertoires in COVID-19 (dated by TCRdb to between 2020 and 2021). For the study in its entirety: Samples from collaborators originated in the United States, Italy and Spain and spanned both the acute and convalescent phases of COVID-19. The prospective study material was composed of cDNA or gDNA derived from T cells, B-cell-depleted T cells, or PBMCs. Subjects who had been exposed to COVID-19, were actively infected with it, or had recovered from it provided the deeply sampled blood TCRbeta repertoires that made up the dataset. The repertoires were released in a freely available public database meant as a resource for research on the immune response to SARS-CoV-2. Samples were obtained from the ongoing ImmuneRACE study (first 160 participants) and from approximately 1,200 subjects provided by 6 global collaborators. Sample metadata almost always included a de-identified subject ID, COVID-19 status, age in years and sex. Where available, HLA class I and class II types were taken from metadata supplied by the sample provider and were not determined by assay-based typing. What the authors observed across the whole study: Clinical and demographic metadata were provided uncurated, with the amount varying by source and participant.

Each collaborating institution followed its own protocols to collect whole blood in K2EDTA tubes. For TCRbeta analysis, collaborator samples were shipped as frozen whole blood, as isolated PBMCs, or as DNA extracted from either sample type. V trim: 3 bases; J trim: 7 bases; unmatched bases: 8. CDR1 and CDR2 are read off the germline V gene (reference sequence) as LNHNV and YYDKDF. From cysteine to phenylalanine, the CDR3 is 14 amino acids long. The read is trimmed to its CDR3 DNA, 42 bases read in frame from base 1. The immunoSEQ Assay, a bias-controlled multiplex PCR, was used to amplify TCRbeta CDR3 regions from genomic DNA. The paper's data handling went like this. Nucleated cell counts per sample were estimated from amplification of reference gene primers within the assay. To quantify the absolute abundance of each unique TCRbeta CDR3 rearrangement, sequence reads were collapsed and filtered. For each sample, productive Simpson clonality was calculated as the square root of Simpson's diversity index across productive rearrangements. The source is immuneACCESS, and TCRdb retained only in-frame sequences with V and J called. Part of the clones is not carried over; for the studies checked, unresolved V genes explain less than half of this, and the remainder is unexplained. V, J and clone size are taken as reported in that table, and D and trimming were inferred from the DNA itself. A total of more than 90,000 clones appear in this sample, approximately 80% of them only once. The ten largest clones capture 2.5% to 3% of the sample.

The rearrangement joined TRBV15 to TRBJ2-5; 7 junctional bases match TRBD1. The clonotype comes from a man aged 50-60 years with acute or convalescent COVID-19. Sequencing input: peripheral blood. The DNA sequence is as follows: TGTGCCACCAGCAGCCTGAGGGGGCTCGGGACCCAGTACTTC. Protein translation: CATSSLRGLGTQYF.